A selection of T cell receptor beta chains follows, all from one sample in a study of T cells in Graves' hyperthyroidism and ophthalmopathy. A single record per CDR3 protein comes from TCRdb applying MiXCR to the multiplex PCR reads. The sample lists about 290,000 distinct CDR3 sequences, roughly 15% occurring once. The sequenced sample was blood. These receptors all come from a woman aged 50 to 60 with Graves' hyperthyroidism that later progressed to Graves' ophthalmopathy. Both conserved end residues are part of each CDR3. Each record gives: J gene, D gene, V gene, clone size, CDR3 protein, CDR3 DNA. D genes are given only for firm matches. A clone size is listed for some rows: how often the clone was seen (once, few, many), or a class if it is expanded.

j_gene: TRBJ2-5; d_gene: TRBD1; v_gene: TRBV19; abundance: NA; CDR3aa: CASKPTGIQETQYF; CDR3nt: TGTGCCAGTAAACCGACAGGGATTCAAGAGACCCAGTACTTC
j_gene: TRBJ2-6; d_gene: NA; v_gene: TRBV20-1; abundance: NA; CDR3aa: CSALLRSGANVLTF; CDR3nt: TGCAGTGCTCTTTTGCGGTCTGGGGCCAACGTCCTGACTTTC
j_gene: TRBJ2-3; d_gene: NA; v_gene: TRBV30; abundance: many; CDR3aa: CAWTYSTDTQYF; CDR3nt: TGTGCCTGGACGTATTCGACAGATACGCAGTATTTT
j_gene: TRBJ2-3; d_gene: NA; v_gene: TRBV20-1; abundance: NA; CDR3aa: CSLTSSGSQYF; CDR3nt: TGCAGTCTTACCTCTTCGGGGTCGCAGTATTTT
j_gene: TRBJ1-2; d_gene: NA; v_gene: TRBV20-1; abundance: NA; CDR3aa: CSANLGRHGYTF; CDR3nt: TGCAGTGCTAATCTTGGAAGACATGGCTACACCTTC
j_gene: TRBJ1-4; d_gene: NA; v_gene: TRBV19; abundance: NA; CDR3aa: CASSVGRVEELFF; CDR3nt: TGTGCCAGTTCCGTTGGAAGAGTCGAAGAACTGTTTTTT
j_gene: TRBJ1-1; d_gene: TRBD1; v_gene: TRBV20-1; abundance: many; CDR3aa: CSARDRGQETEAFF; CDR3nt: TGCAGTGCTAGAGATAGGGGGCAGGAAACTGAAGCTTTCTTT
j_gene: TRBJ2-1; d_gene: TRBD2; v_gene: TRBV6-2/TRBV6-3; abundance: many; CDR3aa: CASSRWTSGVEQFF; CDR3nt: TGTGCCAGCAGCAGATGGACTAGCGGGGTTGAGCAGTTCTTC
j_gene: TRBJ1-1; d_gene: NA; v_gene: TRBV6-5; abundance: few; CDR3aa: CASSYSTRTRDTEAFF; CDR3nt: TGTGCCAGCAGTTACTCGACGAGAACGCGGGACACTGAAGCTTTCTTT
j_gene: TRBJ2-7; d_gene: NA; v_gene: TRBV5-1; abundance: few; CDR3aa: CASRGLHEQYF; CDR3nt: TGCGCCAGTAGGGGACTCCACGAGCAGTACTTC
j_gene: TRBJ1-1; d_gene: NA; v_gene: TRBV4-1; abundance: few; CDR3aa: CASSWQGRLSTEAFF; CDR3nt: TGCGCCAGCAGCTGGCAAGGCAGATTGAGCACTGAAGCTTTCTTT
j_gene: TRBJ2-3; d_gene: NA; v_gene: TRBV13; abundance: many; CDR3aa: CASSLAGVGPLDTQYF; CDR3nt: TGTGCCAGCAGCTTAGCTGGGGTCGGGCCCTTGGATACGCAGTATTTT
j_gene: TRBJ1-2; d_gene: TRBD1; v_gene: TRBV28; abundance: few; CDR3aa: CASTRDSNYGYTF; CDR3nt: TGTGCCAGCACCAGGGACAGTAACTATGGCTACACCTTC
j_gene: TRBJ2-3; d_gene: TRBD2; v_gene: TRBV9; abundance: NA; CDR3aa: CASSVAGRETDTQYF; CDR3nt: TGTGCCAGCAGCGTAGCCGGGCGGGAGACAGATACGCAGTATTTT
j_gene: TRBJ1-5; d_gene: NA; v_gene: TRBV28; abundance: many; CDR3aa: CASSLEAHNQPQHF; CDR3nt: TGTGCCAGCAGTTTAGAGGCACACAATCAGCCCCAGCATTTT
j_gene: TRBJ2-7; d_gene: TRBD2; v_gene: TRBV3-1; abundance: NA; CDR3aa: CASSRRLAGEQYF; CDR3nt: TGTGCCAGCAGCCGAAGACTAGCGGGCGAGCAGTACTTC
j_gene: TRBJ2-3; d_gene: NA; v_gene: TRBV5-1; abundance: NA; CDR3aa: CASSLPRGATDTQYF; CDR3nt: TGCGCCAGCAGCTTGCCGAGGGGAGCCACAGATACGCAGTATTTT
j_gene: TRBJ1-3; d_gene: NA; v_gene: TRBV4-1; abundance: few; CDR3aa: CASSQDLGTRPGNTIYF; CDR3nt: TGCGCCAGCAGCCAAGATCTTGGAACCCGGCCTGGAAACACCATATATTTT
j_gene: TRBJ2-5; d_gene: NA; v_gene: TRBV5-1; abundance: many; CDR3aa: CASSVEGQETQYF; CDR3nt: TGCGCCAGCAGCGTGGAGGGCCAGGAGACCCAGTACTTC
j_gene: TRBJ2-2; d_gene: NA; v_gene: TRBV7-9; abundance: many; CDR3aa: CASSPRDTEITGELFF; CDR3nt: TGTGCCAGCAGCCCCCGGGACACGGAAATCACCGGGGAGCTGTTTTTT
j_gene: TRBJ1-1; d_gene: NA; v_gene: TRBV6-1; abundance: many; CDR3aa: CASSPGHTRRTEAFF; CDR3nt: TGTGCCAGCAGTCCCGGACATACGAGGAGGACTGAAGCTTTCTTT
j_gene: TRBJ2-5; d_gene: TRBD1; v_gene: TRBV5-6; abundance: few; CDR3aa: CASSLVLAGGIGETQYF; CDR3nt: TGTGCCAGCAGCTTGGTTTTGGCAGGGGGTATAGGCGAGACCCAGTACTTC
j_gene: TRBJ1-4; d_gene: NA; v_gene: TRBV27; abundance: few; CDR3aa: CASRDFDYEKLFF; CDR3nt: TGTGCCAGCAGGGATTTCGATTATGAAAAACTGTTTTTT
j_gene: TRBJ1-2; d_gene: NA; v_gene: TRBV6-1; abundance: many; CDR3aa: CASSGNNYGYTF; CDR3nt: TGTGCCAGCTCAGGGAATAACTATGGCTACACCTTC
j_gene: TRBJ1-5; d_gene: NA; v_gene: TRBV3-1; abundance: many; CDR3aa: CASSQDGRAQPQHF; CDR3nt: TGTGCCAGCAGCCAAGACGGCAGGGCGCAGCCCCAGCATTTT
j_gene: TRBJ1-2; d_gene: TRBD1; v_gene: TRBV2; abundance: NA; CDR3aa: CASRPGGANGYTF; CDR3nt: TGTGCCAGCAGGCCAGGGGGCGCAAATGGCTACACCTTC
j_gene: TRBJ2-3; d_gene: NA; v_gene: TRBV10-3; abundance: NA; CDR3aa: CAISDADTKYF; CDR3nt: TGTGCCATCAGTGATGCAGATACGAAGTATTTT
j_gene: TRBJ2-2; d_gene: NA; v_gene: TRBV5-5; abundance: NA; CDR3aa: CASRYSTNTGELFF; CDR3nt: TGTGCCAGCAGGTACAGCACGAACACCGGGGAGCTGTTTTTT
j_gene: TRBJ2-5; d_gene: TRBD2; v_gene: TRBV3-1; abundance: many; CDR3aa: CASSQRARAGGETQYF; CDR3nt: TGTGCCAGCAGCCAAAGAGCGAGGGCGGGAGGAGAGACCCAGTACTTC